This T cell receptor beta chain is drawn from a study of T-cell memory formation after mild COVID-19. There are 12 residues in the CDR3. Germline V gives CDR1 SGDLS, CDR2 YYNGEE. Trimming stripped 4 bases from V and 5 bases from J, with 6 bases between. From the 5' RACE reads, TCRdb called clonotypes with MiXCR, one entry per CDR3 protein. Found here are 200,000 or so distinct CDR3 sequences, around 16% of them singletons; the top ten hold just over 2%. Sequenced: PBMCs or a T cell subset sorted from them (not recorded which). This clonotype was obtained from an adult woman who had mild COVID-19 (a few samples of this study predate the infection). Cell type and time point are not known. The chain links TRBV9 to TRBJ2-2; no firm D call. The CDR3: CASSPHTGELFF. The CDR3 DNA follows: TGTGCCAGCAGCCCCCATACCGGGGAGCTGTTTTTT.